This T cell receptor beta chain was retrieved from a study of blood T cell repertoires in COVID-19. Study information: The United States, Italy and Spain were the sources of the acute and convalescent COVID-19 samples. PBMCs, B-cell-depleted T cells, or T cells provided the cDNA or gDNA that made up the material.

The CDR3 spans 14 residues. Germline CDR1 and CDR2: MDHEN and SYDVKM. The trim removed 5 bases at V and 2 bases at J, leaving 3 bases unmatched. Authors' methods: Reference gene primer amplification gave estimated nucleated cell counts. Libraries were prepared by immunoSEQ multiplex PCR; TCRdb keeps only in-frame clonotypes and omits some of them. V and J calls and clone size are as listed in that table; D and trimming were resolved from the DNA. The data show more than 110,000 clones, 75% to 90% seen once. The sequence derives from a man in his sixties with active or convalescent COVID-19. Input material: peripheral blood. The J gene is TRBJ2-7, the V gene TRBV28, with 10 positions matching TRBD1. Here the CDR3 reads CASSDRGLTYEQYF. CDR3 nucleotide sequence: TGTGCCAGCAGTGACAGGGGGCTCACCTACGAGCAGTACTTC.